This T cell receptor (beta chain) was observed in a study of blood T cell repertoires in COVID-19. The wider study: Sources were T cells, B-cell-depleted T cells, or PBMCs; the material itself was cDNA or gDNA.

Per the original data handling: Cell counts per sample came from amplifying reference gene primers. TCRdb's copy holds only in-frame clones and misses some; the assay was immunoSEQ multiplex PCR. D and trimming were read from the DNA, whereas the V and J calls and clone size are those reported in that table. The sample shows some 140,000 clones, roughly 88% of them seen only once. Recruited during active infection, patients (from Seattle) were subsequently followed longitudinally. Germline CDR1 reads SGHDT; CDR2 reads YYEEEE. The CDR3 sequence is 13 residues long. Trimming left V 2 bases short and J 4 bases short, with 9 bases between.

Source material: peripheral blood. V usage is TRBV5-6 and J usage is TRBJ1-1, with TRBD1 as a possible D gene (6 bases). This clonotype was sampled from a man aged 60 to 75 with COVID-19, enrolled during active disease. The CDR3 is CASSFLQGTEAFF. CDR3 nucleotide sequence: TGTGCCAGCAGCTTTTTACAGGGCACTGAAGCTTTCTTT.